This T cell receptor beta chain was obtained from a study of T-cell memory formation after mild COVID-19 (dated by TCRdb to about 2021). Broadly, across the study: TCR sequence clusters from the two donors were found to be largely donor specific. Two young, previously healthy adult volunteers, one female and one male, were included in the cohort. T-cell clones expanding and contracting after mild COVID-19 in a couple of donors were tracked by longitudinal TCRalpha and TCRbeta repertoire sequencing.

In its sample, this clonotype was seen a few times. No antigen is known for it. Base quality data are lacking; no much larger clone is found one base away. Findings and caveats that apply to the study as a whole: The study included only a couple of mild cases, and larger cohorts that include severe cases with pre-infection samples were judged to be necessary. Contracting CD4+ clones turned up mainly in the CM and EM memory subsets, whereas EMRA was where CD8+ clones were enriched. SARS-CoV-2 specificity was not confirmed for the second-wave clones peaking on day 37. Clones contracting from day 15 to 85 had balanced CD4/CD8 phenotypes, while a second wave expanding from day 15 to 37 was biased towards CD4+. The detection of some responding clones in pre-infection memory suggests that pre-existing cross-reactive memory T cells joined the SARS-CoV-2 response.

The junction shows trimming of 5 bases on V and 4 bases on J, plus 8 bases between the germline ends. Reading from cysteine to phenylalanine, the CDR3 counts 12 amino acids. Here the CDR3 DNA is all that survives: 36 bases in frame from base 1. CDR1 and CDR2 (MNHEY, SVGEGT) derive from the germline V gene. Ficoll-Paque density gradient centrifugation was used to isolate PBMCs. Reads for this sample came from an Illumina NovaSeq 6000. Using 5'RACE with constant-segment primers, TCRalpha and TCRbeta cDNA libraries were constructed, with sample barcodes and unique molecular identifiers added in the process. Trizol reagent was used to extract RNA from every sample. Libraries were amplified in two PCR steps, with a second sample barcode and Illumina TruSeq adapters added in the second step. Libraries were sequenced on an Illumina NovaSeq with 2 x 150 bp paired-end reads. In the authors' own workflow: With migec v1.2.7, reads were demultiplexed and then collapsed into UMI-guided consensus sequences. Using mixcr v2.1.11, UMI consensuses were aligned to TRA and TRB V and J templates and then assembled into clonotypes. Clonotypes were classified as expanded or contracted when called significant by both edgeR and NoisET, with noise models trained on biological replicates. For edgeR calls, the thresholds were a false discovery rate-adjusted p below 0.01 and a log2 fold-change of 1. As an exploratory analysis of dynamics, max-normalized trajectories of the 1000 most abundant clonotypes were examined with PCA combined with hierarchical clustering. Each responding clone was given a CD4 or CD8 phenotype based on the CD4+ and CD8+ repertoires, which had been sequenced separately. Using fastp trimming at Q25 and MiXCR clonotype assembly, TCRdb reanalyzed the public sequencing data and kept in-frame beta chains. Each CDR3 protein gets just one entry, which takes the most common genes and DNA from the rows behind it. These V and J calls originate from TCRdb's pipeline instead of the authors' own analysis. The sample data list hundreds of thousands of distinct CDR3 sequences, and about 16% of these were observed just once. The ten biggest clones cover roughly 24% of the sample.

The sequence links TRBV6-2 or TRBV6-3 to TRBJ1-1, with the D segment identity uncertain. The TCR originated in a man between 18 and 35 years old who had mild COVID-19 (a few samples of this study predate the infection). The sample titles of this study are shuffled in the database, so cell type and time point are left out; the donor was told from shared clones. The sample was PBMCs or a T cell subset sorted from them (not recorded which). The nucleotide sequence reads TGTGCCAGCAGTCCCGTCGGCACTGAAGCTTTCTTT. This yields the protein CASSPVGTEAFF.